Sequencing of this T cell receptor beta chain was carried out in a study of blood T cell repertoires in COVID-19. Libraries were prepared by immunoSEQ multiplex PCR; TCRdb keeps only in-frame clonotypes and omits some of them. The sample has over 200,000 clones; under 90% are singletons. The ends were cut back, 8 bases at V and 8 bases at J, with 21 bases in the middle. The CDR3 loop spans 15 amino acids. CDR1 and CDR2 (germline): SNHLY, FYNNEI. The source material was peripheral blood. The chain employs TRBV2 and TRBJ1-4; maybe TRBD1 (5 bases). The source is a woman at least 80 years old with active or convalescent COVID-19. CDR3 region: CASGANWGLGEKLFF. CDR3 sequence (DNA): TGTGCCAGCGGGGCTAATTGGGGCTTGGGCGAAAAACTGTTTTTT.